This T cell receptor (beta chain) comes out of a study of T-cell reconstitution after alpha-beta-depleted transplantation in children (dated by TCRdb to the mid-2010s). In terms of the full investigation: The study quantitatively tracked T-cell immune reconstitution after TCRalphabeta/CD19-depleted allogeneic hematopoietic cell transplantation in children using TCR repertoire profiling.

The intended sense of this specimen's treatment or condition label: allogeneic hematopoietic cell transplantation with graft depleted of TCRalphabeta T cells and CD19 B cells. The children who served as transplant recipients had been given grafts of TCRalphabeta/CD19-depleted allogeneic hematopoietic cells. Trimmed from V: 4 bases; trimmed from J: 6 bases; junction bases lacking a gene match: 22. The CDR3 goes from the cysteine to the phenylalanine over 20 residues. This entry keeps only the CDR3 DNA: 60 bases, framed from base 1. As encoded in the germline V gene, CDR1 is LGHNA while CDR2 is YSLEER. Libraries were prepared through PCR. Data came from an Illumina HiSeq 2500. To normalize quantification of the TCRbeta repertoire, the TCR libraries were built with molecular barcoding that relied on unique molecular identifiers. TCRdb cleaned the public reads at Q25 with fastp, built clones with MiXCR and kept in-frame beta chains. Duplicate CDR3 protein sequences are folded into a single record with the most common DNA and genes. This sample holds about 210,000 distinct CDR3 sequences; approximately 17% were observed only once. The ten most abundant clones make up about 39% of the sample.

On this clonotype itself: Its antigen target is currently unknown. Base qualities are not at hand, and no much larger clone is one base apart.

Broad study findings and their caveats: The high TCRbeta diversity at day 60 in some patients was ascribed to recipient T cells and intrathymic progenitors that had survived conditioning. The apparently early recovery of alphabetaT-cell counts about two months after transplant reportedly depended on only several hundred rapidly expanded clones that came from non-depleted graft cells. The frequencies of hyperexpanded clones fell over the following months, and after one year, T-cell counts and TCRbeta diversity were mostly attributed to newly produced T cells.

The source of this sequence is a male patient between 2 and 10 years old who had a stem cell transplant for acute lymphoblastic leukemia, so the T cells may come from the graft donor. The chain is assembled from TRBV4-3 and TRBJ2-3, with 10 bases in between that match TRBD2. The sample here was PBMCs, mostly from graft donor cells, taken 360 days after TCRalphabeta/CD19-depleted stem cell transplant. The CDR3 amino acid sequence is: CASSLLREAGGPVGEDTQYF. The DNA is as follows: TGCGCCAGCAGCCTCCTCCGGGAAGCGGGGGGGCCCGTGGGCGAGGATACGCAGTATTTT.